The T cell receptor (beta chain) under discussion was sequenced for a study of blood T cell repertoires in COVID-19. Study information: In each case, the material was cDNA or gDNA derived from T cells, B-cell-depleted T cells, or PBMCs.

This clone has a handful of counts. Generated by immunoSEQ multiplex PCR, the TCRdb table keeps only in-frame clones and is missing some. The sample has around 300,000 clones; approximately 93% are singletons. There are 14 residues in the CDR3. CDR1 is MNHNS, CDR2 SASEGT, per germline. Trimming took off 3 bases at V and 1 base at J, with 9 bases between the two ends. The sample comprised peripheral blood. This chain links TRBV6-1 with TRBJ1-1; D is undetermined. The TCR comes from a woman under 40 with COVID-19, enrolled during active disease. CDR3 in DNA: TGTGCCAGCAGTGACCCGAGTCAGAACACTGAAGCTTTCTTT. This codes for CASSDPSQNTEAFF.